A selection of T cell receptor beta chains follows, all from one sample in a study of cytomegalovirus exposure and HLA in healthy donors. The data were produced by immunoSEQ multiplex PCR, yet TCRdb's version contains in-frame clones alone and is incomplete. This table has 85,000 to 130,000 clones, 70% to 85% appearing once. Material: PBMCs. These receptors were taken from a woman younger than 35 in good health and CMV-seronegative. The CDR3 runs from the conserved cysteine through the conserved F or W. D genes are given only for firm matches. A row's size may be missing; if present it is once, few, many or a size class.

V gene	D gene	J gene	clone size	CDR3 DNA	CDR3 protein
TRBV27	-	TRBJ2-1	once	TGTGCCAGCAGTTCCTCGACAGGCCCTCATGAGCAGTTCTTC	CASSSSTGPHEQFF
TRBV4-1	-	TRBJ2-5	-	TGCGCCAGCAGCCAAGTCGGGGTTTGGCAAGAGACCCAGTACTTC	CASSQVGVWQETQYF
TRBV7-6	-	TRBJ1-3	-	TGTGCCAGCAGCCCTTCGAGTTCTGGAAACACCATATATTTT	CASSPSSSGNTIYF
TRBV7-9	-	TRBJ2-3	-	TGTGCCAGCAGCTTTAGGCGGGAAGGGACAGATACGCAGTATTTT	CASSFRREGTDTQYF
TRBV10-3	TRBD1	TRBJ1-1	-	TGTGCCATCAGTGTGACAGGGGGCGGTGAAGCTTTCTTT	CAISVTGGGEAFF
TRBV11-1	-	TRBJ2-1	-	TGTGCCAGCAGCCCCCGGACTGGGGACAATGAGCAGTTCTTC	CASSPRTGDNEQFF
TRBV15	TRBD2	TRBJ2-1	-	TGTGCGTGTGGGACTAGCATCTACAATGAGCAGTTCTTC	CACGTSIYNEQFF
TRBV7-2	-	TRBJ1-5	once	TGTGCCAGCAGCTCCCGGACAGCTATCAATCAGCCCCAGCATTTT	CASSSRTAINQPQHF
TRBV10-3	TRBD1	TRBJ1-1	-	TGTGCCATCAGTGAGCTCAGGGGGCGCGGGGGTGAAGCTTTCTTT	CAISELRGRGGEAFF
TRBV2	TRBD1	TRBJ2-7	-	TGTGCCAGCAGTCCGACAGGGGACGAGCAGTACTTC	CASSPTGDEQYF
TRBV6-5	-	TRBJ1-1	-	TGTGCCAGCCGCCCCAGGGTGAACACTGAAGCTTTCTTT	CASRPRVNTEAFF
TRBV7-9	TRBD1	TRBJ2-7	once	TGTGCCAGCAGCCCGGGGACAGGGGTAGCCTACGAGCAGTACTTC	CASSPGTGVAYEQYF
TRBV7-8	TRBD1	TRBJ1-1	-	TGTGCCAGCAGCTTAGGACAGGGATTGGACGCTTTCTTT	CASSLGQGLDAFF
TRBV6-4	TRBD2	TRBJ2-3	-	TGTGCCAGCAGTGACTCGACGGGAGGTGGGACAGATACGCAGTATTTT	CASSDSTGGGTDTQYF
TRBV9	TRBD2	TRBJ2-7	-	TGTGCCAGCAGCGTAGACCAGGGAGGGTACGAGCAGTACTTC	CASSVDQGGYEQYF
TRBV9	-	TRBJ2-7	-	TGTGCCAGCAGCGTAGTTGCGGGCCCCCCAACCCCCGAGCAGTACTTC	CASSVVAGPPTPEQYF
TRBV9	TRBD1	TRBJ2-6	-	TGTGCCAGCAGCGTAGCGGAGGGGGGACAGGTTAGCTCTGGGGCCAACGTCCTGACTTTC	CASSVAEGGQVSSGANVLTF
TRBV9	-	TRBJ2-5	-	TGTGCCAGCAGCGCCACCGGGACTGAAGAGACCCAGTACTTC	CASSATGTEETQYF
TRBV30	TRBD2	TRBJ2-1	-	TGTGCCTGGATTGCGGGGGGGGGCCAGCAGTTCTTC	CAWIAGGGQQFF
TRBV7-6	-	TRBJ2-2	-	TGTGCCAGCCAGCAAGTTGTCGGGAATCGTATCCCCGGGGAGCTGTTTTTT	CASQQVVGNRIPGELFF
TRBV7-2	TRBD1	TRBJ1-1	-	TGTGCCAGCAGCTCAGAGACAGGGGAGAACACTGAAGCTTTCTTT	CASSSETGENTEAFF
TRBV6-5	TRBD1	TRBJ2-7	once	TGTGCCAGCAGTTACTCATCGGACAGGGGTTGGGACGAGCAGTACTTC	CASSYSSDRGWDEQYF
TRBV28	-	TRBJ1-2	-	TGTGCCAGCAGTTTATGTAAGGGACTCGACTGTGGCTACACCTTC	CASSLCKGLDCGYTF
TRBV18	TRBD1	TRBJ1-1	-	TGTGCCAGCTCACCCGATGGAAATTTCCGGGACAGGGGGCGGTTCACTGAAGCTTTCTTT	CASSPDGNFRDRGRFTEAFF
TRBV28	-	TRBJ1-5	-	TGTGCCAGCAGGACTACAGGGCGTTTTAATCAGCCCCAGCATTTT	CASRTTGRFNQPQHF
TRBV18	TRBD2	TRBJ2-3	-	TGTGCCAGCTCATCCCGACTAGCGGGGGGGATGACAGATACGCAGTATTTT	CASSSRLAGGMTDTQYF
TRBV18	TRBD2	TRBJ2-1	-	TGTGCCAGCTCACCGAGGGCGGGGAGGGGCAATGAGCAGTTCTTC	CASSPRAGRGNEQFF
TRBV5-1	TRBD1	TRBJ2-5	-	TGCGCCAGCAAGAGGGGGACAGGTTCAGAGACCCAGTACTTC	CASKRGTGSETQYF
TRBV11-2	-	TRBJ1-1	-	TGTGCCAGCAGCTTAGGGGTGAGCGCAGGGGCTTTCTTT	CASSLGVSAGAFF
TRBV4-1	-	TRBJ1-5	once	TGCGCCAGCAGCCAAGAACCTCGAGCGGGGGACCCGCTGTATAGCAATCAGCCCCAGCATTTT	CASSQEPRAGDPLYSNQPQHF
TRBV4-1	-	TRBJ2-7	once	TGCGCCAGCAGCCAAGAGGGGCGCGGCCCCAGGGGCTTC	CASSQEGRGPRGF
TRBV6-5	-	TRBJ2-3	-	TGTGCCAGCAGGGGCCCCGGGGGTACGCAGTATTTT	CASRGPGGTQYF
TRBV5-6	TRBD1	TRBJ2-7	-	TGTGCCAGCAGCTTATCCGGGACAGGGGACTACGAGCAGTACTTC	CASSLSGTGDYEQYF
TRBV5-4	TRBD1	TRBJ2-7	-	TGTGCCAGCAGCTTGGCGACAGGGGGCGAGGGCGAGCAGTACTTC	CASSLATGGEGEQYF
TRBV28	-	TRBJ1-1	-	TGTGCCAGCAGCAGAAGTATGAACACTGAAGCTTTCTTT	CASSRSMNTEAFF
TRBV5-1	-	TRBJ1-1	few	TGCGCCAGCAGCTTGGGGTCAGTCAACACTGAAGCTTTCTTT	CASSLGSVNTEAFF